This T cell receptor beta chain is drawn from a study of cytomegalovirus exposure and HLA in healthy donors. With regard to this clone: The target antigen is unknown.

Researchers ran the PCR with 60 Vbeta and 13 Jbeta primers. The protocol was immunoSEQ multiplex PCR, while the TCRdb copy is restricted to in-frame clones and leaves out a portion. The sample consists of 64,000 or so clones, 65% to 90% of them appearing once. Study findings and constraints: Based on reports, TCR beta sequences accurately predicted HLA-A and HLA-B alleles for most subjects. Later analysis showed most CMV-associated TCR beta chains appearing HLA-restricted. In an earlier analysis, in 620 or so donors, most V segments appeared productive either ~90% or ~30% of the time. Association with HLA alleles at 0.05 false discovery rate was found for approximately 18,000 TCR beta sequences in a later analysis.

CDR1 is SGHAT, CDR2 FQDESV, per germline (reference sequence). Trimming cost V 3 bases and J 2 bases; bases outside gene matches: 2. The CDR3 runs to 14 residues. Source material: PBMCs. The origin of this receptor is a female donor in good health and CMV-seronegative. This chain uses TRBV11-1 with TRBJ2-5; the match to TRBD2 covers 8 bases. The CDR3: CASSFGTRQETQYF. CDR3 bases: TGTGCCAGCAGCTTCGGGACTAGGCAAGAGACCCAGTACTTC.